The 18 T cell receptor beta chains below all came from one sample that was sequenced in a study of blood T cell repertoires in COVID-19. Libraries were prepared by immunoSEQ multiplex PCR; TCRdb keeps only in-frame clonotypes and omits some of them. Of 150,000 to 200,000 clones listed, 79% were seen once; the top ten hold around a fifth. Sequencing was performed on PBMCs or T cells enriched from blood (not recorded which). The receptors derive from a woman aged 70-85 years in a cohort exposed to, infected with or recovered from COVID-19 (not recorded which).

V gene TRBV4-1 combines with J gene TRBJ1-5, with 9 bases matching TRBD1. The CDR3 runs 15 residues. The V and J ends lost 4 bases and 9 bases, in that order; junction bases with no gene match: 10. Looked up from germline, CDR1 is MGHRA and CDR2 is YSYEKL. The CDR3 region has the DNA TGCGCCAGCAGCCCGGGACAGGGACCCGGAGGGCCCCAGCATTTT. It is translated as CASSPGQGPGGPQHF.

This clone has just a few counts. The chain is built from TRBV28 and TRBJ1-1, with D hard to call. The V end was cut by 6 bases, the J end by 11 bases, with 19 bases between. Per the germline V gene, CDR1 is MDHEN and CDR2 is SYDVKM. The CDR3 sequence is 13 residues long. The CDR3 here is CASSPVEVYGAFF. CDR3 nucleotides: TGTGCCAGCAGCCCCGTGGAGGTTTATGGGGCTTTCTTT.

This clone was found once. In DNA, the CDR3 is TGTGCCAGCAGCGTAGGGTTGGGGCTAACGGTGGCAGATGAGCAGTTCTTC. Translating it yields CASSVGLGLTVADEQFF. The chain is built from TRBV9 and TRBJ2-1, with D perhaps matching TRBD1 (5 bases). The CDR3 contains 17 residues. V lost 0 bases and J lost 8, with 21 bases in between. CDR1 and CDR2 from the germline V gene are SGDLS and YYNGEE.

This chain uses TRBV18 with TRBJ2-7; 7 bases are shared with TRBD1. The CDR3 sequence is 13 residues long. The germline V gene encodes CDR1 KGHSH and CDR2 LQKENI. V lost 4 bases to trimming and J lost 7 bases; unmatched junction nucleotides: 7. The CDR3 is CASSQGGAWEQYF. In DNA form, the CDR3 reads TGTGCCAGCTCACAAGGGGGCGCGTGGGAGCAGTACTTC.

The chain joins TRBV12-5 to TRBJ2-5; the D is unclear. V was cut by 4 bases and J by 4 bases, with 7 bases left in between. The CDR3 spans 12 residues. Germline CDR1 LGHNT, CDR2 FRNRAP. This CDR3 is CASGSLGETQYF. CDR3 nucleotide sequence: TGTGCTAGTGGTTCCCTAGGAGAGACCCAGTACTTC.

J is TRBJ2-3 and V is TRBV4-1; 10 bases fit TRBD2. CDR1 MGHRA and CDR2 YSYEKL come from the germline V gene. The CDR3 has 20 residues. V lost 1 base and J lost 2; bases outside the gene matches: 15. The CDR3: CASSQGRLAGTIRYTDTQYF. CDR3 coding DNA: TGCGCCAGCAGCCAAGGCAGACTAGCGGGTACCATCAGGTACACAGATACGCAGTATTTT.

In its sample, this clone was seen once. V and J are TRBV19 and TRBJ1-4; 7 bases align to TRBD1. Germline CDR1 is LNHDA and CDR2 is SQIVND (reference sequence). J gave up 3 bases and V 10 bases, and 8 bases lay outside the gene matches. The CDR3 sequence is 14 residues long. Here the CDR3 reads CATSTGEANEKLFF. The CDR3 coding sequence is TGTGCCACGTCTACAGGGGAGGCTAATGAAAAACTGTTTTTT. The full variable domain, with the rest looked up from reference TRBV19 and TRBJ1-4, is DGGITQSPKYLFRKEGQNVTLSCEQNLNHDAMYWYRQDPGQGLRLIYYSQIVNDFQKGDIAEGYSVSREKKESFPLTVTSAQKNPTAFYLCATSTGEANEKLFFGSGTQLSVL.

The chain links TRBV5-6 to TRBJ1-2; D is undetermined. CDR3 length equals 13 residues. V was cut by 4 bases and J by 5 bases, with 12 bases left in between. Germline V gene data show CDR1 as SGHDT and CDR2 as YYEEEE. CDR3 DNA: TGTGCCAGCAGCCCGTGGCCCCTTTATGGCTACACCTTC. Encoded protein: CASSPWPLYGYTF.

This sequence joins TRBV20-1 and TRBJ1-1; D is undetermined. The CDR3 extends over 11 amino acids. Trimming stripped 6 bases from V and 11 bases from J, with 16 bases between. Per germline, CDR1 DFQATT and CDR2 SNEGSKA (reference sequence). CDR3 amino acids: CSAPRPGVAFF. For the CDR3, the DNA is TGCAGTGCGCCGAGACCGGGTGTGGCTTTCTTT.

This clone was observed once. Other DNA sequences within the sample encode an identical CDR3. CDR3 sequence (DNA): TGCGCCAGCAGCTTGGCGGGAGTAGGAGAGACCCAGTACTTC. Translated, it gives CASSLAGVGETQYF. The chain has TRBV5-1 and TRBJ2-5; D is possibly TRBD2 (6 bases). V was clipped by 0 bases and J by 4 bases, with 10 bases between them. The germline CDR1 and CDR2 sequences are SGHRS and YFSETQ. The CDR3 is made up of 14 amino acids.

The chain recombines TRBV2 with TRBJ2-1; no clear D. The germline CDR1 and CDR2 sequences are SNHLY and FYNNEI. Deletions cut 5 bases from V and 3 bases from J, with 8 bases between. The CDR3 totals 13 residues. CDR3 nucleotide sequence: TGTGCCAGCAGTTCGTCCCGCTACAATGAGCAGTTCTTC. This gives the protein CASSSSRYNEQFF.

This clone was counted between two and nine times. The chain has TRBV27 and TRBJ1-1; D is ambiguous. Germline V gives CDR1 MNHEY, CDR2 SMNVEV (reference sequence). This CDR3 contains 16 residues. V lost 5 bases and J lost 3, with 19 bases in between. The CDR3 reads CASSRFFTGSYTEAFF. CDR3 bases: TGTGCCAGCAGTCGATTTTTCACGGGGTCATACACTGAAGCTTTCTTT.

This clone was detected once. CDR3 in DNA: TGTGCCAGCAGTGACAGCGGGAGCACAGATACGCAGTATTTT. The encoded protein is CASSDSGSTDTQYF. The J gene is TRBJ2-3, the V gene TRBV25-1; D may be TRBD2 (6 bases). Germline CDR1 is MGHDK and CDR2 is SYGVNS. Trimming shortened V by 3 bases and J by 0 bases, and 7 bases separated the two germline ends. The CDR3 length is 14 residues.

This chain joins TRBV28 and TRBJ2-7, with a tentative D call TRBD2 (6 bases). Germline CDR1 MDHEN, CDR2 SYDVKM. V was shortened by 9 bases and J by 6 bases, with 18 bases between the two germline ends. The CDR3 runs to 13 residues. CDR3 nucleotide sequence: TGTGCCAGTTACCCCGGGAGCGGCGGCGAGCAGTACTTC. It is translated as CASYPGSGGEQYF.

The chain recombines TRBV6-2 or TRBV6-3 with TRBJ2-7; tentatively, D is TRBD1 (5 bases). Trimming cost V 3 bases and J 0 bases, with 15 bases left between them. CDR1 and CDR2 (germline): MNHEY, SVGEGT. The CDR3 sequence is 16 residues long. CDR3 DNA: TGTGCCAGCAGTTATCTGCTGACAGAGCTCTCCTACGAGCAGTACTTC. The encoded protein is CASSYLLTELSYEQYF.

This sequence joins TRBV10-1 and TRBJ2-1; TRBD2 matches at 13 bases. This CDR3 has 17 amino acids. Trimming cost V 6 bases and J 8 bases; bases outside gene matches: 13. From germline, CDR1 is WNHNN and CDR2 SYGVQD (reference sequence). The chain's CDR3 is CASSPMGLAGTGDEQFF. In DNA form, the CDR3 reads TGCGCCAGCAGCCCTATGGGACTAGCGGGAACAGGGGATGAGCAGTTCTTC.

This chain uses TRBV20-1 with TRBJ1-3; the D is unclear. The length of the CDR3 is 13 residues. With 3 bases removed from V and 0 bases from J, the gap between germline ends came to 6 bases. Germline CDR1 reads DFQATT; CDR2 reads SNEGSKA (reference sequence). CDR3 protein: CSASIYSGNTIYF. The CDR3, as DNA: TGCAGTGCTAGTATCTACTCTGGAAACACCATATATTTT.

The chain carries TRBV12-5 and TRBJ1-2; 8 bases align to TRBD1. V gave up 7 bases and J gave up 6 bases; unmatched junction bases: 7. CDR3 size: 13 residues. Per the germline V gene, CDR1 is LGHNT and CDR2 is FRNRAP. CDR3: CASVRTGLDGYTF. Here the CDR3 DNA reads TGTGCTAGTGTTAGGACAGGGCTCGATGGCTACACCTTC.